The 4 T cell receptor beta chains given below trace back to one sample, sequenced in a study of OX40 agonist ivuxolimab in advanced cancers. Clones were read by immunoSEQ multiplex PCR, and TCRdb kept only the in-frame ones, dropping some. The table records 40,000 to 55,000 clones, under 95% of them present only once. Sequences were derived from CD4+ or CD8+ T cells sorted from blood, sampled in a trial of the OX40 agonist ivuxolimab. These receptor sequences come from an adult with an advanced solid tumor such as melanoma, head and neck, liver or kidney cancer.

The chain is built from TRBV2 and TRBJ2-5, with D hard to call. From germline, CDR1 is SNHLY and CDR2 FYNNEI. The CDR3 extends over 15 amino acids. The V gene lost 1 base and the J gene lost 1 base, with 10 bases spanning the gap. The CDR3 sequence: CASSEEAFSQETQYF. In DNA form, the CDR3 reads TGTGCCAGCAGTGAAGAGGCGTTTAGCCAAGAGACCCAGTACTTC.

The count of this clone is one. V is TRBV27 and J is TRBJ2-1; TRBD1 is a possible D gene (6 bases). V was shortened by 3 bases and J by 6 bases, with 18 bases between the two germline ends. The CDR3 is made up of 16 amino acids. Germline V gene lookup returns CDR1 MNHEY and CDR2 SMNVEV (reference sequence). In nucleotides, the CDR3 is TGTGCCAGCAGTTTTATCGGCAATTGGGGGCCCAATGAGCAGTTCTTC. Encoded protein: CASSFIGNWGPNEQFF.

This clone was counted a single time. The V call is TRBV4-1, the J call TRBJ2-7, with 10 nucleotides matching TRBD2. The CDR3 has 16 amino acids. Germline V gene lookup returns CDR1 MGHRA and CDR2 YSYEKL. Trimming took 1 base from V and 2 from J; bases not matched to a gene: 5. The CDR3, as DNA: TGCGCCAGCAGCCAAGGATCTAGCGGGAGCCCCTACGAGCAGTACTTC. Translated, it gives CASSQGSSGSPYEQYF.

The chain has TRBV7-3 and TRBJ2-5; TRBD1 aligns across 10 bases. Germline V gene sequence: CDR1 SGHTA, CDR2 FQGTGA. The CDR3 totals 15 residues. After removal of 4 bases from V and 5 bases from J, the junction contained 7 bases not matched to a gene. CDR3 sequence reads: CASSWDRGIMETQYF. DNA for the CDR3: TGTGCCAGCAGCTGGGACAGGGGAATTATGGAGACCCAGTACTTC.